The source of this T cell receptor (beta chain) is a study of blood T cell repertoires in COVID-19. The data were produced by immunoSEQ multiplex PCR, yet TCRdb's version contains in-frame clones alone and is incomplete. In the table there are around 260,000 clones, around 92% of which are singletons. The CDR3 spans 12 residues. Losses at the gene ends were 5 bases for V and 11 bases for J; bases not matched to a gene: 8. The germline CDR1 and CDR2 sequences are MNHEY and SMNVEV (reference sequence). Sequencing used peripheral blood. The origin of this receptor is a person aged 18 to 29 with COVID-19, enrolled during active disease. This chain links TRBV27 with TRBJ2-5, with 7 bases lining up with TRBD1. CDR3 nucleotides: TGTGCCAGCAGTCCCGGGACAGACCTACAGTACTTC. Protein: CASSPGTDLQYF.